This TCR beta chain was sequenced for a study of blood T cell repertoires in COVID-19. About the study: Samples of COVID-19 (acute and convalescent) were obtained from the United States, Italy and Spain.

Deletions cut 5 bases from V and 5 bases from J, with 8 bases between. The CDR3 runs 12 residues. The V gene's germline CDR1 is LNHDA and CDR2 SQIVND (reference sequence). The data were produced by immunoSEQ multiplex PCR, yet TCRdb's version contains in-frame clones alone and is incomplete. The table has a few hundred thousand clones, about 90% seen once. This clone was observed once. This sequence was found in a woman in her 30s who had recovered from COVID-19. The sample was PBMCs or T cells enriched from blood (not recorded which). V and J are TRBV19 and TRBJ2-3; D not resolved. This chain's CDR3 is CASSLSGDTQYF. DNA for the CDR3: TGTGCCAGTAGTCTTTCAGGAGATACGCAGTATTTT. Supplemented by reference TRBV19 and TRBJ2-3, the full variable domain reads DGGITQSPKYLFRKEGQNVTLSCEQNLNHDAMYWYRQDPGQGLRLIYYSQIVNDFQKGDIAEGYSVSREKKESFPLTVTSAQKNPTAFYLCASSLSGDTQYFGPGTRLTVL.